This T cell receptor (beta chain) was profiled in a study of blood T cell repertoires in COVID-19 (dated by TCRdb to the early 2020s). Broadly, across the study: Samples from collaborators originated in the United States, Italy and Spain and spanned both the acute and convalescent phases of COVID-19. The material from the prospective study consisted of cDNA or gDNA derived from T cells, B-cell-depleted T cells, or PBMCs. Subjects who had been exposed to COVID-19, were actively infected with it, or had recovered from it provided the deeply sampled blood TCRbeta repertoires that made up the dataset. The repertoires were released in a freely available public database intended as a resource for research on the immune response to SARS-CoV-2. Samples came from the ongoing ImmuneRACE study (first 160 participants) plus 1,254 subjects from 6 global collaborators. Nearly every sample came with metadata listing a de-identified subject ID, COVID-19 status, age in years and sex. Where HLA class I and class II types were available, the types were taken from metadata supplied by the sample provider, not from assay-based typing.

V is reduced by 5 bases and J by 2 bases, leaving a spacing of 11 bases between them. From a lookup of the germline V gene, CDR1 and CDR2 are SGHAT and FQNNGV. Counted from cysteine to phenylalanine, this CDR3 has 14 amino acids. Only the CDR3 DNA stays, 42 bases, in frame from base 1. Note on this clone: Its antigen specificity is not known. Base qualities are not recorded, but no much larger clone differs from it by a single base.

The collaborating institutions used their own protocols to collect whole blood in K2EDTA tubes. Collaborator samples were shipped for TCRbeta analysis as frozen whole blood, isolated PBMCs, or DNA extracted from either sample type. TCRbeta CDR3 regions were amplified from genomic DNA by means of the immunoSEQ Assay, a bias-controlled multiplex PCR. On the authors' methods: The number of nucleated cells in each sample was estimated by amplification of reference gene primers within the assay. Sequence reads were collapsed and filtered to measure the absolute abundance of every unique TCRbeta CDR3 rearrangement. For each sample, productive Simpson clonality was calculated as the square root of Simpson's diversity index across productive rearrangements. Held by TCRdb, this immuneACCESS table contains in-frame sequences only and omits some clones. Under half of the omission traces to an unresolved V gene where checked; the cause of the rest is unknown. The V and J calls and clone size are taken from that table; D and trimming were inferred from the DNA. The sample table holds 35,000 to 55,000 clones, of which about 85% were seen once. The ten most abundant clones make up roughly an eighth of the sample.

What the work shows at the level of the full study, not this receptor alone: The quantity of clinical and demographic metadata differed by source and by participant and was supplied without curation.

The sequenced sample consisted of peripheral blood. The sequence joins TRBV11-2 to TRBJ2-3; the D segment could be TRBD2, given 6 matching bases. The TCR originated in a woman in her seventies in a cohort sampled during active COVID-19. The CDR3 has the sequence CASSAAGITDTQYF. Read as DNA, the sequence is TGTGCCAGCAGCGCGGCGGGGATCACAGATACGCAGTATTTT.